The 20 T cell receptor beta chains in this list originate from one sample, sequenced in a study of shared clonotypes between healthy human individuals. Here immunoSEQ multiplex PCR was the method, and the copy in TCRdb shows in-frame clones only, minus some. The sample consists of under 1,900,000 clones, just under 99% of them appearing once. The sequencing sample was made of naive CD4+ T cells sorted from blood. Sample subset: CD45RA+ positively selected. The receptors come from a man aged 30-40 years in good health.

This sequence joins TRBV5-5 and TRBJ2-1; D is tentatively TRBD1 or TRBD2 (5 bases each). This CDR3 is built from 16 residues. CDR1 SGHKS and CDR2 YYEKEE come from the germline V gene (reference sequence). V lost 3 bases, J lost 1 base, and 14 bases lay in between. For the CDR3, the DNA is TGTGCCAGCAGCTCCTTGGGTGGGGGATCCTACAATGAGCAGTTCTTC. It is translated as CASSSLGGGSYNEQFF. The variable domain in full, with the rest retrieved from reference TRBV5-5 and TRBJ2-1, is DAGVTQSPTHLIKTRGQQVTLRCSPISGHKSVSWYQQVLGQGPQFIFQYYEKEERGRGNFPDRFSARQFPNYSSELNVNALLLGDSALYLCASSSLGGGSYNEQFFGPGTRLTVL.

This chain uses TRBV28 with TRBJ1-5; D call uncertain. The CDR3 is 16 residues long. V was pared by 3 bases and J by 0 bases, with 12 bases between. In germline, CDR1 is MDHEN, CDR2 SYDVKM. The CDR3 sequence: CASSFPLGVSNQPQHF. The CDR3 DNA reads as TGTGCCAGCAGTTTTCCACTTGGGGTTAGCAATCAGCCCCAGCATTTT.

Comment on this clone: Sequence at one end of the junction differs from germline and may be a read error. The rearrangement uses TRBV10-3 and TRBJ2-7; D could derive from TRBD1 or TRBD2 (5 bases each). This CDR3 has 11 amino acids. Germline loops: CDR1 ENHRY, CDR2 SYGVKD. CDR3 protein: CAISEGDGLDF. The CDR3 nucleotides read TGTGCCATCAGTGAAGGGGACGGCCTTGACTTC.

The rearrangement links TRBV9 to TRBJ1-2; 8 bases are shared with TRBD1. The trim removed 7 bases at V and 2 bases at J, leaving 7 bases unmatched. Per the germline V gene, CDR1 is SGDLS and CDR2 is YYNGEE. This CDR3 comprises 14 residues. The CDR3 sequence is CASSTGVRNYGYTF. CDR3 bases: TGTGCCAGCTCGACAGGGGTCAGAAACTATGGCTACACCTTC.

CDR3 sequence reads: CASRRGLADNEQFF. DNA of the CDR3: TGCGCCAGCAGACGGGGACTAGCGGACAATGAGCAGTTCTTC. J is TRBJ2-1 and V is TRBV5-1, with TRBD2 identical over 11 bases. CDR1 and CDR2 from the germline V gene are SGHRS and YFSETQ. This CDR3 spans 14 amino acids. V gave up 5 bases and J gave up 5 bases; unmatched junction bases: 3.

The V call is TRBV10-2, the J call TRBJ1-2; D ambiguous. Per germline, CDR1 WSHSY and CDR2 SAAADI. This CDR3 is built from 13 residues. Trimming removed 7 bases at V and 7 bases at J, with 16 bases between. CDR3 loop: CASIPTPAGGYTF. CDR3 coding DNA: TGCGCCAGCATACCGACCCCCGCCGGTGGCTACACCTTC.

Points on this clone: This sample also contains other DNA sequences that code for the same CDR3. For the CDR3, the DNA is TGTGCCAGCAGTTTTCGAGGGTACAATGAGCAGTTCTTC. This sequence encodes CASSFRGYNEQFF. The chain uses TRBV27 and TRBJ2-1; D might be TRBD2 (5 bases). Germline V gene lookup returns CDR1 MNHEY and CDR2 SMNVEV (reference sequence). Deletions cut 3 bases from V and 4 bases from J, with 7 bases between. The CDR3 extends over 13 amino acids.

Only one count was recorded for this clone. Other nucleotide sequences from this sample produce the same CDR3. The V and J genes are TRBV28 and TRBJ2-7; maybe TRBD1 (8 bases). The CDR3 sequence is 14 residues long. Germline V gene data show CDR1 as MDHEN and CDR2 as SYDVKM. Trimming pared 6 bases from V and 4 bases from J, leaving 16 bases between. The DNA of the CDR3 is TGTGCCAGCAGCCCAACAGGGGGGGTGTACGAGCAGTACTTC. This translates into CASSPTGGVYEQYF. Full variable domain (missing parts from reference TRBV28 and TRBJ2-7): DVKVTQSSRYLVKRTGEKVFLECVQDMDHENMFWYRQDPGLGLRLIYFSYDVKMKEKGDIPEGYSVSREKKERFSLILESASTNQTSMYLCASSPTGGVYEQYFGPGTRLTVT.

The J gene is TRBJ1-1, the V gene TRBV2; D might be TRBD1 (5 bases). The germline CDR1 and CDR2 sequences are SNHLY and FYNNEI. V lost 4 bases to trimming and J lost 1 base, with 10 bases between them. This CDR3 has 14 amino acids. The CDR3: CASSVTGQNTEAFF. The DNA of the CDR3 is TGTGCCAGCAGTGTTACCGGACAGAACACTGAAGCTTTCTTT.

The gene calls are TRBV4-3 and TRBJ2-1; unclear D gene. The CDR3 totals 15 residues. Germline V gene lookup returns CDR1 LGHNA and CDR2 YSLEER. Trimming shortened V by 1 base and J by 5 bases, and 12 bases separated the two germline ends. This CDR3 is CASSQGNLRNNEQFF. The CDR3 DNA follows: TGCGCCAGCAGCCAAGGAAACCTCCGAAACAATGAGCAGTTCTTC.

This chain connects TRBV11-3 to TRBJ1-1; D is unclear. The ends were cut back, 1 base at V and 6 bases at J, with 9 bases in the middle. CDR1 and CDR2 from the germline V gene are SGHNT and YENEEA. The CDR3 is made up of 13 amino acids. CDR3 region: CASSLGPASEAFF. The CDR3 region has the DNA TGTGCCAGCAGCTTAGGGCCCGCCTCTGAAGCTTTCTTT. The full variable domain, its missing parts supplied by reference TRBV11-3 and TRBJ1-1, is EAGVVQSPRYKIIEKKQPVAFWCNPISGHNTLYWYLQNLGQGPELLIRYENEEAVDDSQLPKDRFSAERLKGVDSTLKIQPAELGDSAVYLCASSLGPASEAFFGQGTRLTVV.

Written as DNA, the CDR3 is TGCGCCAGCAGCCAATCCACCGGGACAGGGGGGTACGAGCAGTACTTC. Encoded protein: CASSQSTGTGGYEQYF. The chain recombines TRBV4-3 with TRBJ2-7, with 11 bases fitting TRBD1. Germline V lookup: CDR1 LGHNA, CDR2 YSLEER. J lost 4 bases, V lost 2 bases, and 7 bases had no gene match. The CDR3 consists of 16 residues.

V and J are TRBV5-8 and TRBJ1-5; the match to TRBD1 covers 9 bases. CDR3 length: 15 amino acids. V gave up 5 bases and J gave up 4 bases; unmatched junction bases: 7. CDR1 and CDR2 from the germline V gene are SGHTS and YDEGEE. As DNA, the CDR3 is TGTGCCAGCAGGGCTCTTGGGACAGGGAATCAGCCCCAGCATTTT. It specifies CASRALGTGNQPQHF.

The chain employs TRBV19 and TRBJ2-5; a weak D match, TRBD2 (5 bases). V lost 6 bases to trimming and J lost 4 bases, with 12 bases between them. The CDR3 loop spans 13 amino acids. CDR1 is LNHDA and CDR2 is SQIVND in the germline V gene (reference sequence). The chain's CDR3 is CASRPTGRETQYF. As DNA, the CDR3 is TGTGCCAGTAGACCGACGGGAAGAGAGACCCAGTACTTC.

The chain couples TRBV6-6 to TRBJ1-5, with D perhaps TRBD1 (6 bases). Germline V gives CDR1 MNHNY, CDR2 SVGAGI (reference sequence). Trimming took off 4 bases at V and 3 bases at J, with 13 bases between the two ends. The CDR3 has 15 amino acids. CDR3 sequence reads: CASSSNRAPNQPQHF. CDR3 DNA sequence: TGTGCCAGCAGTTCGAACAGGGCGCCCAATCAGCCCCAGCATTTT.

This chain joins TRBV28 and TRBJ1-6; D is ambiguous. Germline CDR1 and CDR2: MDHEN and SYDVKM. Trimming pared 6 bases from V and 0 bases from J, leaving 15 bases between. The CDR3 is 17 residues long. The CDR3 reads CASSLAGASSYNSPLHF. The DNA of the CDR3 is TGTGCCAGCAGCCTAGCGGGAGCGAGCTCCTATAATTCACCCCTCCACTTT.

The chain combines TRBV7-9 with TRBJ2-2; D gene ambiguous. Germline values: CDR1 SEHNR, CDR2 FQNEAQ (reference sequence). The V end was cut by 1 base, the J end by 0 bases, with 9 bases between. The CDR3 sequence is 16 residues long. As DNA, the CDR3 is TGTGCCAGCAGCTTAGTGGAGAGACCGAACACCGGGGAGCTGTTTTTT. Protein: CASSLVERPNTGELFF.

The V gene is TRBV6-5, the J gene TRBJ1-1; D is perhaps TRBD1 (5 bases). The germline V and J ends were trimmed by 4 bases and 5 bases, with 14 bases remaining between them. CDR3 length: 14 residues. The V gene's germline CDR1 is MNHEY and CDR2 SVGAGI. This chain's CDR3 is CASSSGTFGTEAFF. The CDR3 DNA sequence: TGTGCCAGCAGTTCCGGGACGTTCGGAACTGAAGCTTTCTTT.

V usage is TRBV7-2 and J usage is TRBJ2-7; D uncertain. With 5 bases removed from V and 6 bases from J, the gap between germline ends came to 26 bases. The CDR3 runs to 17 residues. Germline V lookup: CDR1 SGHTA, CDR2 FQGNSA. CDR3 in DNA: TGTGCCAGCAGCGCCCCGCCCCCTACGAGCATGGCCCGCGAGCAGTACTTC. Its translation is CASSAPPPTSMAREQYF.

V gene TRBV18 combines with J gene TRBJ2-1; the D is unclear. With 1 base removed from V and 14 bases from J, the gap between germline ends came to 12 bases. The CDR3 contains 12 residues. The V gene's germline CDR1 is KGHSH and CDR2 LQKENI. The CDR3 DNA follows: TGTGCCAGCTCACCACGTCTACCTAGGAAGTTCTTC. This translates into CASSPRLPRKFF.